The 16 T cell receptor beta chains below all came from one sample that was sequenced in a study of regulatory T cells in long-lasting Graves disease (dated by TCRdb to 2020 to 2023). Sample time point, as interpreted from the label and publication: newly diagnosed GD, antithyroid drugs for less than 3 months. For both TCR sequencing and RNA sequencing, RNA was extracted from PBMCs in TRIzol. Receptor libraries were prepared by multiplex PCR. The sample was run on an Illumina HiSeq 4000. CDR3 regions were amplified by Arm-PCR with iRepertoire HTBI primers to construct TCR beta libraries. TCRdb redid the processing of the public reads, applying fastp at Q25 and MiXCR, and retained in-frame beta chains. One record per CDR3 amino acid sequence lists the most common genes and DNA. Within this sample are a few hundred thousand distinct CDR3 sequences, with approximately 12% of them counted one time only. Approximately 20% of the sample goes to the ten largest clones.

The data also belong to a second study, concerning T cells in Graves' hyperthyroidism and ophthalmopathy.

The material was peripheral blood mononuclear cells (PBMCs), obtained at new diagnosis, from a patient treated with antithyroid drugs. The receptors were gathered from a woman under 30 with Graves disease. Donor details come from another sample of the same person, matched by shared clones.

This clonotype appeared many times. The chain carries TRBV7-2 and TRBJ2-5; tentatively, D is TRBD1 or TRBD2 (5 bases each). Germline values: CDR1 SGHTA, CDR2 FQGNSA. The germline V and J ends were trimmed by 8 bases and 2 bases, with 21 bases remaining between them. This CDR3 contains 16 residues. The CDR3 loop reads CASGGITQTAQETQYF. CDR3 DNA sequence: TGTGCCAGCGGGGGAATTACACAGACCGCACAAGAGACCCAGTACTTC.

Notes on this clonotype: Given a much more abundant clone one base away, this may be a read error. The J gene is TRBJ1-4, the V gene TRBV3-1; D may be TRBD1 (5 bases). The CDR3 covers 16 residues. CDR1 is LGHDT, CDR2 YNNKEL, per germline (reference sequence). The CDR3, as DNA: TGTGCCAGCAGCCAAGATAGAGGGGCTTTTAATGAAAGACTGTTTTTT. As protein: CASSQDRGAFNERLFF.

This clonotype was detected ten times or more. The V and J genes are TRBV7-2 and TRBJ2-1; D gene unclear. The CDR3 spans 18 residues. Germline assignment: CDR1 SGHTA and CDR2 FQGNSA. Trimming removed 2 bases from V and 0 bases from J, with 17 bases in between. Here the CDR3 reads CASSLPTEGRTSYNEQFF. The CDR3 DNA is TGTGCCAGCAGCTTACCCACGGAAGGGCGGACCTCCTACAATGAGCAGTTCTTC.

This clonotype has ten or more counts. The gene calls are TRBV19 and TRBJ1-5; the D gene is possibly TRBD1 (6 bases). Trimming left V 3 bases short and J 6 bases short, with 12 bases between. The CDR3 runs to 14 residues. Germline V gives CDR1 LNHDA, CDR2 SQIVND (reference sequence). The CDR3 bases are TGTGCCAGTAGTATCTGGGACAACCGTCAGCCCCAGCATTTT. The encoded protein is CASSIWDNRQPQHF.

This clonotype was seen many times. The chain combines TRBV5-1 with TRBJ1-6; 9 bases fit TRBD1. CDR1 and CDR2 from the germline V gene are SGHRS and YFSETQ. J was trimmed by 8 bases and V by 4 bases; bases with no gene match: 7. The CDR3 consists of 15 residues. The CDR3 region has the DNA TGCGCCAGCAGCCTGACAGGGGGGCTCGATTCACCCCTCCACTTT. Its protein is CASSLTGGLDSPLHF.

This clonotype has a count of ten or more. The rearrangement joins TRBV14 to TRBJ2-7; D is uncertain. The V and J ends lost 4 bases and 0 bases respectively, with 13 bases between them. The CDR3 has 15 amino acids. Germline CDR1 reads SGHDN; CDR2 reads FVKESK. Here the CDR3 DNA reads TGTGCCAGCAGCCCTCTAGTCTTGAGCTCCTACGAGCAGTACTTC. Protein: CASSPLVLSSYEQYF.

This clonotype was seen at least ten times. The rearrangement links TRBV12-3 or TRBV12-4 to TRBJ1-1; D is undetermined. The CDR3 has 15 residues. The V end lost 3 bases, the J end lost 4 bases, and 15 bases lay between the germline ends. The CDR3 spells CASSFSGPLSTEAFF. The CDR3 nucleotides are TGTGCCAGCAGTTTTTCAGGACCCCTGAGCACTGAAGCTTTCTTT.

This clonotype was picked up a small number of times. The chain employs TRBV12-3 or TRBV12-4 and TRBJ1-5, with D possibly matching TRBD1 (5 bases). V dropped 5 bases and J dropped 6 bases, with 11 bases sitting between them. The length of the CDR3 is 13 residues. The CDR3 loop reads CASSVGLAQPQHF. CDR3 sequence (DNA): TGTGCCAGCAGTGTGGGGCTAGCTCAGCCCCAGCATTTT.

This clonotype was picked up many times. The genes are TRBV25-1 and TRBJ2-1; 8 bases map to TRBD2. CDR1 and CDR2 from the germline V gene are MGHDK and SYGVNS. The CDR3 is 16 residues long. J gave up 4 bases and V 1 base, and 6 bases lay outside the gene matches. The CDR3 loop reads CASSESGREAYNEQFF. The CDR3 nucleotides are TGTGCCAGCAGTGAATCTGGGCGGGAGGCTTACAATGAGCAGTTCTTC. The complete variable domain, with remaining parts taken from reference TRBV25-1 and TRBJ2-1, reads EADIYQTPRYLVIGTGKKITLECSQTMGHDKMYWYQQDPGMELHLIHYSYGVNSTEKGDLSSESTVSRIRTEHFPLTLESARPSHTSQYLCASSESGREAYNEQFFGPGTRLTVL.

As for this clonotype: The junction differs from germline at one of its ends, possibly a read error. The chain joins TRBV24-1 to TRBJ2-1; weak D call: TRBD2 (5 bases). Germline V CDR1 and CDR2: KGHDR, SFDVKD. The CDR3 contains 15 residues. The CDR3 DNA reads TGTGCCACCAGCAACAGCGGTAGCTCCTACAATGAGCAGTCCTTC. Translating gives CATSNSGSSYNEQSF.

This clonotype was seen ten or more times. The V and J genes are TRBV7-2 and TRBJ2-5; 9 bases match TRBD2. J was trimmed by 2 bases and V by 4 bases; bases with no gene match: 2. Per germline, CDR1 SGHTA and CDR2 FQGNSA. This CDR3 is built from 14 residues. The CDR3 sequence is CASSSSGIQETQYF. CDR3 in DNA: TGTGCCAGCAGCTCTAGCGGGATACAAGAGACCCAGTACTTC.

This clonotype was found a few times. This sequence joins TRBV5-8 and TRBJ1-5; 9 nucleotides match TRBD1. The CDR3 has 13 amino acids. Trimming took 3 bases from V and 7 from J; bases not matched to a gene: 2. Looked up from germline, CDR1 is SGHTS and CDR2 is YDEGEE. The CDR3 DNA sequence: TGTGCCAGCAGCTGGGACAGGGCCCAGCCCCAGCATTTT. It yields the protein CASSWDRAQPQHF.

This clonotype was seen ten or more times. This chain joins TRBV9 and TRBJ1-1, with a possible D match to TRBD1 (6 bases). Germline V lookup: CDR1 SGDLS, CDR2 YYNGEE. CDR3 length: 14 residues. Trimming shortened V by 3 bases and J by 2 bases, and 11 bases separated the two germline ends. CDR3 residues: CASSDTGNNTEAFF. Here the CDR3 DNA reads TGTGCCAGCAGCGACACAGGGAATAACACTGAAGCTTTCTTT.

This clonotype was seen many times. The chain recombines TRBV2 with TRBJ2-1; 13 nucleotides match TRBD2. The V segment lost 2 bases and the J segment 6 bases; nucleotides outside the gene matches: 10. The CDR3 has 18 residues. Germline CDR1 reads SNHLY; CDR2 reads FYNNEI. The CDR3 is CASSETTRTSGSGNEQFF. The CDR3 bases are TGTGCCAGCAGTGAAACCACCCGGACTAGCGGGAGTGGCAATGAGCAGTTCTTC.

This clonotype was counted many times. The chain recombines TRBV7-3 with TRBJ2-5; 11 nucleotides line up with TRBD2. The CDR3 spans 16 residues. Trimming cost V 5 bases and J 1 base; bases outside gene matches: 6. Germline V gene data show CDR1 as SGHTA and CDR2 as FQGTGA. The CDR3 DNA follows: TGTGCCAGCAGCCCGGGGACTAGCGGTTTCCAAGAGACCCAGTACTTC. Amino acid sequence: CASSPGTSGFQETQYF. The complete variable domain, with remaining parts taken from reference TRBV7-3 and TRBJ2-5, reads GAGVSQTPSNKVTEKGKYVELRCDPISGHTALYWYRQSLGQGPEFLIYFQGTGAADDSGLPNDRFFAVRPEGSVSTLKIQRTERGDSAVYLCASSPGTSGFQETQYFGPGTRLLVL.

This clonotype was seen repeatedly, ten times or more. The chain is built from TRBV6-1 and TRBJ2-3; 9 bases match TRBD2. The CDR3 is made up of 19 amino acids. CDR1 MNHNS and CDR2 SASEGT come from the germline V gene. V dropped 1 base and J dropped 5; count of bases not matched to a gene: 16. CDR3 in DNA: TGTGCCAGCAGTGAAGTACCGGTACCCAGCGGGGGGACGGGAGATACGCAGTATTTT. This sequence encodes CASSEVPVPSGGTGDTQYF.